Presented here are 21 T cell receptor beta chains from one specimen sequenced in a study of blood T cell repertoires in COVID-19. Clones were read by immunoSEQ multiplex PCR, and TCRdb kept only the in-frame ones, dropping some. The data contain 150,000 or so clones, around 83% of them singletons. The source material was peripheral blood. The receptors derive from a woman in her fifties or sixties with acute or convalescent COVID-19.

This clone was detected once. The rearrangement uses TRBV9 and TRBJ1-1, with 8 nucleotides matching TRBD1. Germline CDR1 and CDR2: SGDLS and YYNGEE. With 3 bases clipped from V and 0 bases from J, the junction kept 4 bases outside the gene matches. This CDR3 is built from 15 residues. Here the CDR3 DNA reads TGTGCCAGCAGCGCCGACAGGGGAATGAACACTGAAGCTTTCTTT. Protein: CASSADRGMNTEAFF.

The gene calls are TRBV6-5 and TRBJ1-2; D call uncertain. The CDR3 loop spans 13 amino acids. Germline-derived CDR1 and CDR2 are MNHEY and SVGAGI. Trimming took 2 bases from V and 7 from J, leaving 11 bases between them. CDR3: CASSYPGRSGYTF. The CDR3 DNA follows: TGTGCCAGCAGTTACCCCGGGAGGTCTGGCTACACCTTC.

The rearrangement links TRBV19 to TRBJ1-1, with TRBD1 matching 7 bases. The CDR3 length is 13 residues. Looked up from germline, CDR1 is LNHDA and CDR2 is SQIVND (reference sequence). V was clipped by 7 bases and J by 11 bases; unmatched bases: 13. Here the CDR3 DNA reads TGTGCCAGTACTATCCAGGGGGTGGGGGTCGCTTTCTTT. Translated: CASTIQGVGVAFF.

This chain uses TRBV15 with TRBJ2-7; 9 bases match TRBD2. CDR1 LNHNV and CDR2 YYDKDF come from the germline V gene (reference sequence). The CDR3 contains 14 residues. V shed 6 bases, J shed 2 bases, and the junction held 5 bases outside the gene matches. CDR3 protein: CATRPSGVTYEQYF. The CDR3 coding sequence is TGTGCCACCAGGCCTAGCGGGGTTACCTACGAGCAGTACTTC.

The chain employs TRBV3-1 (or the pseudogene TRBV3-2) and TRBJ1-1; no reliable D call. In germline, CDR1 is LGHDT, CDR2 YNNKEL (reference sequence). The length of the CDR3 is 12 residues. V was shortened by 4 bases and J by 0 bases, with 3 bases between the two germline ends. The CDR3 sequence: CASSLMNTEAFF. CDR3 DNA: TGTGCCAGCAGCCTCATGAACACTGAAGCTTTCTTT.

This clone was found once. This sequence joins TRBV3-1 (or the pseudogene TRBV3-2) and TRBJ2-2, with 13 bases aligning to TRBD2. The germline V gene encodes CDR1 LGHDT and CDR2 YNNKEL (reference sequence). The CDR3 consists of 17 residues. Trimming at V came to 4 bases and at J to 5 bases, leaving 7 bases not matched to a gene. CDR3 bases: TGTGCCAGCAGCCGAGTGGGACTAGCGGGGAAAACCGGGGAGCTGTTTTTT. It is translated as CASSRVGLAGKTGELFF.

The rearrangement links TRBV6-6 to TRBJ1-2; 7 bases agree with TRBD1. The CDR3 has 14 residues. The germline V gene has CDR1 MNHNY and CDR2 SVGAGI (reference sequence). V shed 4 bases and J 5 bases; nucleotides not matched to a gene: 7. In nucleotides, the CDR3 is TGTGCCAGCAGTTTGGGACAGCTGACTTATGGCTACACCTTC. It is translated as CASSLGQLTYGYTF.

The V gene is TRBV5-1, the J gene TRBJ2-6, with a possible D match to TRBD1 (6 bases). Trimming left V 1 base short and J 2 bases short, with 10 bases between. Germline CDR1 and CDR2: SGHRS and YFSETQ. CDR3 size: 16 residues. The DNA of the CDR3 is TGCGCCAGCAGCTTGAGAACAGGGACTGGGGCCAACGTCCTGACTTTC. It codes for CASSLRTGTGANVLTF.

The J gene is TRBJ2-7, the V gene TRBV6-5, with D perhaps matching TRBD1 (6 bases). The CDR3 length is 11 residues. Trimming cost V 7 bases and J 7 bases, with 11 bases left between them. Germline V lookup: CDR1 MNHEY, CDR2 SVGAGI. CDR3 amino acids: CASTRQGEQYF. CDR3 nucleotide sequence: TGTGCCAGCACACGCCAGGGGGAGCAGTACTTC.

This clone was found once. The chain joins TRBV28 to TRBJ1-2, with D tentatively TRBD1 (5 bases). V was clipped by 4 bases and J by 2 bases, with 11 bases between them. The CDR3 contains 14 residues. CDR1 is MDHEN, CDR2 SYDVKM, per germline. The CDR3 reads CASSWGDHNYGYTF. CDR3 DNA: TGTGCCAGCAGTTGGGGGGACCACAACTATGGCTACACCTTC.

V and J are TRBV2 and TRBJ2-1; 8 bases map to TRBD2. The germline V gene has CDR1 SNHLY and CDR2 FYNNEI. The CDR3 has 15 residues. The V segment lost 8 bases and the J segment 6 bases; nucleotides outside the gene matches: 12. In DNA form, the CDR3 reads TGTGCCAGCGGTTACAGCGGGGGCCTGTCCAATGAGCAGTTCTTC. Its translation is CASGYSGGLSNEQFF.

This rearrangement joins TRBV11-2 to TRBJ1-2, with 10 bases identical to TRBD1. Trimming cost V 2 bases and J 8 bases; bases outside gene matches: 14. Germline values: CDR1 SGHAT, CDR2 FQNNGV. The CDR3 sequence is 17 residues long. CDR3 coding DNA: TGTGCCAGCAGCTTATACCCGCGAGGGACAGGGGTACAGGGCTACACCTTC. It is translated as CASSLYPRGTGVQGYTF.

This sequence joins TRBV3-1 (or the pseudogene TRBV3-2) and TRBJ2-1, with 10 positions matching TRBD2. Germline trimming cut 4 bases from V and 5 bases from J; bases unmatched to any gene: 5. CDR1 LGHDT and CDR2 YNNKEL come from the germline V gene (reference sequence). The CDR3 loop spans 15 amino acids. The CDR3 DNA follows: TGTGCCAGCAGCCTCAGCGGGGGGGGCCACAATGAGCAGTTCTTC. It is translated as CASSLSGGGHNEQFF.

V usage is TRBV3-1 (or the pseudogene TRBV3-2) and J usage is TRBJ2-7, with 8 bases fitting TRBD2. The CDR3 length is 16 residues. Unmatched junction bases numbered 8, after V lost 3 bases and J lost 1 base. Germline-derived CDR1 and CDR2 are LGHDT and YNNKEL (reference sequence). The CDR3 DNA is TGTGCCAGCAGCCAGGGCTGGAGCGGGGGTTCCTACGAGCAGTACTTC. Its translation: CASSQGWSGGSYEQYF.

The CDR3 nucleotides are TGTGCCAGTAGTATCAAGGGAGGCCAGGAATTCCATCAGCCCCAGCATTTT. This gives the protein CASSIKGGQEFHQPQHF. The chain recombines TRBV19 with TRBJ1-5; D is unresolved. Germline V lookup: CDR1 LNHDA, CDR2 SQIVND (reference sequence). This CDR3 has 17 residues. Deletions cut 3 bases from V and 5 bases from J, with 20 bases between.

In nucleotides, the CDR3 is TGTGCCAGCAGTTCCCCAGGACAGGAGCAGTTCTTC. Protein sequence: CASSSPGQEQFF. This chain links TRBV28 with TRBJ2-1; maybe TRBD1 (6 bases). V lost 4 bases and J 10 bases, leaving 11 bases between the germline ends. This CDR3 is 12 amino acids long. Germline CDR1 MDHEN, CDR2 SYDVKM. Complete variable domain (other parts from reference TRBV28 and TRBJ2-1): DVKVTQSSRYLVKRTGEKVFLECVQDMDHENMFWYRQDPGLGLRLIYFSYDVKMKEKGDIPEGYSVSREKKERFSLILESASTNQTSMYLCASSSPGQEQFFGPGTRLTVL.

The chain employs TRBV7-6 and TRBJ1-5; D is ambiguous. The CDR3 runs to 14 residues. The V and J ends lost 1 base and 6 bases respectively, with 10 bases between them. The germline V gene has CDR1 SGHVS and CDR2 FNYEAQ. The CDR3 loop is CASSLVSGSQPQHF. Here the CDR3 DNA reads TGTGCCAGCAGCTTAGTATCGGGTTCTCAGCCCCAGCATTTT.

V usage is TRBV2 and J usage is TRBJ1-6, with a weak D call TRBD1 (5 bases). Per germline, CDR1 SNHLY and CDR2 FYNNEI. Trimming cost V 10 bases and J 0 bases, with 16 bases left between them. The CDR3 sequence is 16 residues long. The DNA for the CDR3 is TGTGCCACCGGAAGGGACTCGAGCTCCTATAATTCACCCCTCCACTTT. Encoded protein: CATGRDSSSYNSPLHF.

The chain has TRBV20-1 and TRBJ1-5; 8 bases are shared with TRBD1. This CDR3 is built from 14 residues. The germline CDR1 and CDR2 sequences are DFQATT and SNEGSKA (reference sequence). Trimming at V came to 3 bases and at J to 7 bases, leaving 8 bases not matched to a gene. The CDR3 region has the DNA TGCAGTGCTAGTACAGGGGGATATGGACAGCCCCAGCATTTT. It specifies CSASTGGYGQPQHF.

This clone was seen a handful of times. V gene TRBV28 combines with J gene TRBJ1-4; D call uncertain. The germline V and J ends were trimmed by 2 bases and 6 bases, with 10 bases remaining between them. CDR1 and CDR2 from the germline V gene are MDHEN and SYDVKM. This CDR3 contains 14 residues. The CDR3 DNA reads TGTGCCAGCAGTTTAAGAGTGATCGATGAAAAACTGTTTTTT. As protein: CASSLRVIDEKLFF.

The V and J genes are TRBV27 and TRBJ2-3; 9 bases fit TRBD1. From germline, CDR1 is MNHEY and CDR2 SMNVEV (reference sequence). The length of the CDR3 is 16 residues. V lost 5 bases, J lost 0 bases, and 6 bases stayed unmatched. CDR3 residues: CASSPLGQGSTDTQYF. For the CDR3, the DNA is TGTGCCAGCAGTCCGCTGGGACAGGGAAGCACAGATACGCAGTATTTT.